These 15 T cell receptor beta chains share one sample of origin, sequenced in a study of Graves' ophthalmopathy and Graves' hyperthyroidism. TCR beta CDR3 amplification used RNA transcripts. The workflow started with a first-round RT-PCR run with HTBI primers and then moved on to a second-round multiplex PCR. TCRdb used MiXCR to reprocess the multiplex PCR reads, holding one entry per CDR3 protein. The sample holds hundreds of thousands of distinct CDR3 sequences, roughly 21% seen once. The sequencing sample was made of peripheral blood. The receptor set was obtained from a woman aged 18-29 years with stable Graves' hyperthyroidism.

The rearrangement uses TRBV4-2 and TRBJ2-7; D may be TRBD2 (5 bases). Germline-derived CDR1 and CDR2 are LGHNA and YNFKEQ. Trimming took off 1 base at V and 7 bases at J, with 11 bases between the two ends. CDR3 length: 13 residues. CDR3 bases: TGTGCCAGCAGCCAAGGGGATCCGGGAGAGCAGTACTTC. Protein product: CASSQGDPGEQYF.

As for this clonotype: One base away lies a much larger clone, so this may be a sequencing read error. As the CDR3 is not closed by the conserved phenylalanine or tryptophan, this likely results from a read error. This sequence joins TRBV6-2 or TRBV6-3 and TRBJ2-3; 13 bases align to TRBD2. V lost 2 bases and J lost 6; bases outside the gene matches: 8. This CDR3 comprises 17 residues. Per the germline V gene, CDR1 is MNHEY and CDR2 is SVGEGT. This CDR3 is CASSYTSGRELADTQYC. In DNA, the CDR3 is TGTGCCAGCAGTTACACTAGCGGGAGGGAGCTTGCGGATACGCAGTATTGT.

At least ten counts were recorded for this clonotype. The V call is TRBV29-1, the J call TRBJ2-7, with a tentative D call TRBD2 (6 bases). Trimming stripped 5 bases from V and 6 bases from J, with 14 bases between. Germline CDR1 reads SQVTM; CDR2 reads ANQGSEA. The CDR3 is made up of 12 amino acids. This CDR3 is CSVLGGMSEQYF. CDR3 coding DNA: TGCAGCGTTCTTGGGGGGATGAGCGAGCAGTACTTC.

This clonotype was found many times. V and J are TRBV27 and TRBJ2-7, with 7 bases identical to TRBD1. CDR3 length: 13 residues. Germline lookup yields CDR1 MNHEY and CDR2 SMNVEV (reference sequence). Germline trimming cut 5 bases from V and 3 bases from J; bases unmatched to any gene: 4. The chain's CDR3 is CASSHGTVYEQYF. CDR3 nucleotide sequence: TGTGCCAGCAGTCACGGGACAGTCTACGAGCAGTACTTC.

The chain links TRBV28 to TRBJ1-1; D is unclear. Germline-derived CDR1 and CDR2 are MDHEN and SYDVKM. CDR3 length equals 14 residues. Deletions cut 6 bases from V and 6 bases from J, with 17 bases between. In nucleotides, the CDR3 is TGTGCCAGCAGCCAAGGTAGGAAAGACCCTGAAGCTTTCTTT. This translates into CASSQGRKDPEAFF. Full variable domain (missing parts from reference TRBV28 and TRBJ1-1): DVKVTQSSRYLVKRTGEKVFLECVQDMDHENMFWYRQDPGLGLRLIYFSYDVKMKEKGDIPEGYSVSREKKERFSLILESASTNQTSMYLCASSQGRKDPEAFFGQGTRLTVV.

This clonotype was counted ten times or more. This chain connects TRBV18 to TRBJ1-6; D is uncertain. The CDR3 contains 16 residues. Deletions cut 3 bases from V and 0 bases from J, with 9 bases between. Per the germline V gene, CDR1 is KGHSH and CDR2 is LQKENI. The CDR3 region has the DNA TGTGCCAGCTCACCTCAGCCAGGCTCCTATAATTCACCCCTCCACTTT. Translated: CASSPQPGSYNSPLHF.

This clonotype came up many times. The V gene is TRBV20-1, the J gene TRBJ2-7; 7 bases line up with TRBD2. The CDR3 extends over 14 amino acids. J lost 3 bases, V lost 5 bases, and 10 bases had no gene match. Germline assignment: CDR1 DFQATT and CDR2 SNEGSKA (reference sequence). CDR3 in DNA: TGCAGTGCTGGCGGGGGAACGTTTTACTACGAGCAGTACTTC. It yields the protein CSAGGGTFYYEQYF.

This clonotype was recorded at least ten times. The CDR3 DNA sequence: TGCGCCAGCAAGGAGGGTGGAGTGAACACTGAAGCTTTCTTT. Translated, it gives CASKEGGVNTEAFF. The chain employs TRBV10-2 and TRBJ1-1; D not certain. V was cut by 7 bases and J by 0 bases, with 12 bases left in between. CDR1 and CDR2 (germline): WSHSY, SAAADI. The CDR3 contains 14 residues.

V usage is TRBV12-3 or TRBV12-4 and J usage is TRBJ1-6; the D is unclear. This CDR3 is 14 amino acids long. Trimming stripped 1 base from V and 7 bases from J, with 8 bases between. The CDR3, as DNA: TGTGCCAGCAGTTTAGTGCGGGAGAATTCACCCCTCCACTTT. Translated, it gives CASSLVRENSPLHF.

This clonotype was found many times. This rearrangement joins TRBV6-2 or TRBV6-3 to TRBJ1-2, with D maybe TRBD1 (5 bases). V was pared by 2 bases and J by 0 bases, with 19 bases between. This CDR3 is 18 amino acids long. Germline V lookup: CDR1 MNHEY, CDR2 SVGEGT. The CDR3: CASSYGWVGPSANYGYTF. The DNA of the CDR3 is TGTGCCAGCAGTTACGGGTGGGTGGGACCCTCCGCTAACTATGGCTACACCTTC.

The table lists this clonotype with many counts. V usage is TRBV2 and J usage is TRBJ2-7, with a possible D match to TRBD1 (9 bases). The CDR3 is 13 amino acids. The V gene lost 10 bases and the J gene lost 3 bases, with 16 bases spanning the gap. Germline V gives CDR1 SNHLY, CDR2 FYNNEI. The CDR3 loop is CATGTGTSYEQYF. The CDR3 DNA reads TGTGCCACCGGGACAGGGACTAGCTACGAGCAGTACTTC.

This clonotype was counted only a few times. V is TRBV5-1 and J is TRBJ1-2; the match to TRBD1 covers 8 bases. The V segment lost 5 bases and the J segment 3 bases; nucleotides outside the gene matches: 9. This CDR3 has 15 residues. Germline V gives CDR1 SGHRS, CDR2 YFSETQ. The CDR3 DNA is TGCGCCAGCAGGTTTGGACAGGGAGTGGACTATGGCTACACCTTC. Protein sequence: CASRFGQGVDYGYTF.

In its sample, this clonotype was seen many times. V usage is TRBV11-2 and J usage is TRBJ2-2; the D is unclear. This CDR3 has 13 residues. Germline assignment: CDR1 SGHAT and CDR2 FQNNGV. V lost 1 base and J 7 bases, leaving 7 bases between the germline ends. This CDR3 is CASSLGSIGELFF. The DNA of the CDR3 is TGTGCCAGCAGCTTAGGGAGTATCGGGGAGCTGTTTTTT. Full variable domain (remainder filled in from reference TRBV11-2 and TRBJ2-2): EAGVAQSPRYKIIEKRQSVAFWCNPISGHATLYWYQQILGQGPKLLIQFQNNGVVDDSQLPKDRFSAERLKGVDSTLKIQPAKLEDSAVYLCASSLGSIGELFFGEGSRLTVL.

This clonotype was observed at least ten times. CDR3 sequence: CASSIEGQGWNQPQHF. In nucleotides, the CDR3 is TGTGCCAGTAGTATAGAAGGTCAGGGATGGAATCAGCCCCAGCATTTT. The chain combines TRBV19 with TRBJ1-5, with D possibly being TRBD1 (5 bases). The germline V gene encodes CDR1 LNHDA and CDR2 SQIVND (reference sequence). CDR3 length: 16 amino acids. V lost 0 bases, J lost 4 bases, and 13 bases lay in between. The full variable domain, in which reference TRBV19 and TRBJ1-5 provide the parts outside the CDR3, is DGGITQSPKYLFRKEGQNVTLSCEQNLNHDAMYWYRQDPGQGLRLIYYSQIVNDFQKGDIAEGYSVSREKKESFPLTVTSAQKNPTAFYLCASSIEGQGWNQPQHFGDGTRLSIL.

V and J are TRBV27 and TRBJ2-7; D not certain. CDR3 size: 15 residues. Per the germline V gene, CDR1 is MNHEY and CDR2 is SMNVEV (reference sequence). With 5 bases removed from V and 3 bases from J, the gap between germline ends came to 17 bases. CDR3 bases: TGTGCCAGCAGTCGAATAGGAAGCCCTCACTACGAGCAGTACTTC. Protein product: CASSRIGSPHYEQYF.